This entry lists 3 T cell receptor beta chains sequenced from one sample in a study of control samples from healthy donors and cancer patients. Some clones are missing from TCRdb's copy, which holds only in-frame ones; the method was immunoSEQ multiplex PCR. The sample holds 130,000 or so clones, about 95% seen once. The sample comprised PBMCs. The receptors shown here come from a man aged 60 to 69 with colorectal cancer.

In DNA, the CDR3 is TGTGCCAGCAGCTTACTCCCTGGCGAGCAGTACTTC. Translating gives CASSLLPGEQYF. The chain links TRBV7-9 to TRBJ2-7; D gene uncertain. CDR1 and CDR2 from the germline V gene are SEHNR and FQNEAQ (reference sequence). This CDR3 has 12 residues. The V gene lost 2 bases and the J gene lost 6 bases, with 8 bases spanning the gap.

About this clone: The same CDR3 can be traced to other DNA sequences in this sample. The chain links TRBV11-3 to TRBJ1-2; D is undetermined. V lost 1 base and J 4 bases, leaving 7 bases between the germline ends. Germline V CDR1 and CDR2: SGHNT, YENEEA. CDR3 length: 13 amino acids. The CDR3 DNA follows: TGTGCCAGCAGCTTAGTGGGTGGCTATGGCTACACCTTC. It is translated as CASSLVGGYGYTF.

In DNA form, the CDR3 reads TGCGCCAGCAGCCAAGATCCGGTCACGGGCTCCTACAATGAGCAGTTCTTC. Protein: CASSQDPVTGSYNEQFF. The chain links TRBV4-3 to TRBJ2-1, with D unresolved. Germline V CDR1 and CDR2: LGHNA, YSLEER. The CDR3 length is 17 residues. V was cut by 0 bases and J by 0 bases, with 12 bases left in between.